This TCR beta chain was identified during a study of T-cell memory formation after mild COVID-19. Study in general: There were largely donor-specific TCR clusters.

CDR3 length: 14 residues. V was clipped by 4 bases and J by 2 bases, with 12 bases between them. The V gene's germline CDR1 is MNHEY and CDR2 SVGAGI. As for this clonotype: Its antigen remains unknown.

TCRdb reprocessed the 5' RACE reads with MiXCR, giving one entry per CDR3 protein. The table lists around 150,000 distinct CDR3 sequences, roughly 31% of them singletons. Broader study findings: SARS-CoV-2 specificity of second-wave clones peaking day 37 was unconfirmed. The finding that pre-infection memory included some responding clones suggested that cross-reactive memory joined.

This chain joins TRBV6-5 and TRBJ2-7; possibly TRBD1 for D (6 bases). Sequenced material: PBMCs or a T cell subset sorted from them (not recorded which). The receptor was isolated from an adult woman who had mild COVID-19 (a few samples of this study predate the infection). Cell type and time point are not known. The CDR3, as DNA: TGTGCCAGCAGTTTGCAGGGGAGAACCTACGAGCAGTACTTC. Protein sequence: CASSLQGRTYEQYF.